This T cell receptor beta chain was found in a study of regulatory T cells in long-lasting Graves disease. Points from the study as a whole: The work looked only at peripheral blood and did not look at thyroid tissue. Persistent disease showed a preference for TRBV28, TRBJ1-2 and TRBJ2-5. TCR diversity was lower in persistent Graves' patients than in newly diagnosed ones.

The time point here: newly diagnosed GD, antithyroid drugs for less than 3 months. RNA from PBMCs was the source of the TCR library. This clonotype was picked up one time. Its antigen remains unknown. To make TCR beta libraries, researchers used iRepertoire HTBI primers and Arm-PCR of CDR3 regions. TCRdb processed the multiplex PCR reads anew with MiXCR; each CDR3 protein has one entry. The sample yields some 230,000 distinct CDR3 sequences, approximately 20% seen once. The V gene lost 5 bases and the J gene lost 7 bases, with 15 bases spanning the gap. The CDR3 is 15 residues long. CDR1 and CDR2 (germline): MNHEY, SMNVEV (reference sequence).

Source: peripheral blood mononuclear cells (PBMCs), taken at new diagnosis, from a patient treated with antithyroid drugs. The chain combines TRBV27 with TRBJ1-6; no firm D call. This receptor was obtained from a female donor with Graves disease. The chain's CDR3 is CASSLSGPGNSPLHF. DNA of the CDR3: TGTGCCAGCAGTCTCTCGGGCCCAGGAAATTCACCCCTCCACTTT.